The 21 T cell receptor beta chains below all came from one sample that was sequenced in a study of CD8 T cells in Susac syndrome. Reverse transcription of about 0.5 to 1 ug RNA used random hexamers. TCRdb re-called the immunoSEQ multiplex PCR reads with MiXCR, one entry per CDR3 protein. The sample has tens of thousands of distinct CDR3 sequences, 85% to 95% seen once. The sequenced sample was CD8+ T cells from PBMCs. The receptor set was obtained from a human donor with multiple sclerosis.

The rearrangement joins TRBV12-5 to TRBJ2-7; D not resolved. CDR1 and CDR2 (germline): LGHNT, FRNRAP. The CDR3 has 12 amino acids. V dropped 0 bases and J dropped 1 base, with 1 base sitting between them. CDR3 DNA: TGTGCTAGTGGTTTGGTATCCTACGAGCAGTACTTC. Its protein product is CASGLVSYEQYF.

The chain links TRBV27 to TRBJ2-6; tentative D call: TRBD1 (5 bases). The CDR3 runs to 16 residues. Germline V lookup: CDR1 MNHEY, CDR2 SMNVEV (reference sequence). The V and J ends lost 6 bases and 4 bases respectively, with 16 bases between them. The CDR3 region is CASRDDRRAGANVLTF. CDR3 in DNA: TGTGCCAGCAGGGACGACAGACGTGCAGGGGCCAACGTCCTGACTTTC.

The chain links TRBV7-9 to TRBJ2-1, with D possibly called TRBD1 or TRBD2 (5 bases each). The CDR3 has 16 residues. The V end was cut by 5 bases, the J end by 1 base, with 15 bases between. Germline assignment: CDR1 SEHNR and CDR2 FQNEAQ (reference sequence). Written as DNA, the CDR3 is TGTGCCAGCAGCACATCCGGGACCGTTTCCTACAATGAGCAGTTCTTC. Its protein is CASSTSGTVSYNEQFF.

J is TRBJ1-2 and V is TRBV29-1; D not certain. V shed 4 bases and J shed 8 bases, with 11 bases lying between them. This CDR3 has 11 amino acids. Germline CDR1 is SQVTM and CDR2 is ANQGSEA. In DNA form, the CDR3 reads TGCAGCGTTGTGGCCGGAGAAGGCTACACCTTC. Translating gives CSVVAGEGYTF.

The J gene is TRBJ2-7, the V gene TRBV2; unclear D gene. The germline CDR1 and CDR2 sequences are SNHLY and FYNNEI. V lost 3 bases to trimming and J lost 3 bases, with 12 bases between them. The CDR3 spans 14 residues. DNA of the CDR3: TGTGCCAGCAGTGATAAAAGAGAAGTCTACGAGCAGTACTTC. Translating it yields CASSDKREVYEQYF.

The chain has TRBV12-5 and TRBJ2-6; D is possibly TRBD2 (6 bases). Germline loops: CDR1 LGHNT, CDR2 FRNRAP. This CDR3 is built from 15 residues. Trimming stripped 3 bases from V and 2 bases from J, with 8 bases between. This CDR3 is CASGLPGAGANVLTF. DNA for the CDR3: TGTGCTAGTGGTTTACCGGGGGCTGGGGCCAACGTCCTGACTTTC.

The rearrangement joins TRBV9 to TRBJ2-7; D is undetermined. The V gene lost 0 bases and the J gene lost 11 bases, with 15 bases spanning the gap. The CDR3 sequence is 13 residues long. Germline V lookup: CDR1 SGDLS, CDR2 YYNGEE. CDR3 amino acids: CASSVDGSAEKYF. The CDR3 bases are TGTGCCAGCAGCGTAGACGGGTCGGCAGAAAAGTACTTC.

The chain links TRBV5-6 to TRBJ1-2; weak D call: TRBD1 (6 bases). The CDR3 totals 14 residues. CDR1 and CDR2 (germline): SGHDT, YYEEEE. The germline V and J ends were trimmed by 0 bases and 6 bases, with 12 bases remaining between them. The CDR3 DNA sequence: TGTGCCAGCAGCTTGGATGAAACAGGGAATGGCTACACCTTC. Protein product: CASSLDETGNGYTF.

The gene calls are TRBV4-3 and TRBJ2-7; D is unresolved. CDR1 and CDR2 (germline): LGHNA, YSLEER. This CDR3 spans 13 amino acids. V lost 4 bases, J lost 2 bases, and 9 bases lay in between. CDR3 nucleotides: TGCGCCAGCAGCCGAAGGGTGCCCTACGAGCAGTACTTC. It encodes CASSRRVPYEQYF.

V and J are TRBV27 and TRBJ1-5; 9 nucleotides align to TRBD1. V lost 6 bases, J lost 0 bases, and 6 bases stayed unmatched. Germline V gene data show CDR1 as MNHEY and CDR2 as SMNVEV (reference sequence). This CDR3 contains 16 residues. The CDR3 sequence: CASSGTGIYSNQPQHF. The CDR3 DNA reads TGTGCCAGCAGCGGGACAGGGATCTATAGCAATCAGCCCCAGCATTTT.

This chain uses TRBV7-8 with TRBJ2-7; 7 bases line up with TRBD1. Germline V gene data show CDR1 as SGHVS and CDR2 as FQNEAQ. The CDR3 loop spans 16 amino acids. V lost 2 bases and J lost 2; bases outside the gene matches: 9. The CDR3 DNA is TGTGCCAGCAGCTTAAGGGGGCCCAGGGAAGCCTACGAGCAGTACTTC. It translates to CASSLRGPREAYEQYF.

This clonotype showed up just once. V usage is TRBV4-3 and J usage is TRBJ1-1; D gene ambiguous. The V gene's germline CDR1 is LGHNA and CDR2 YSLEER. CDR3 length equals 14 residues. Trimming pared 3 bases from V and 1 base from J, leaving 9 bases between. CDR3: CASSHYTGNTEAFF. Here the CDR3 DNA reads TGCGCCAGCAGCCACTATACGGGGAACACTGAAGCTTTCTTT.

CDR3 sequence (DNA): TGTGCCAGCCTTGCGGCAGGGGCATCGATGAACACTGAAGCTTTCTTT. Encoded protein: CASLAAGASMNTEAFF. This chain connects TRBV27 to TRBJ1-1; maybe TRBD1 (6 bases). V lost 8 bases and J lost 0, with 19 bases in between. The CDR3 is 16 residues long. Germline V gives CDR1 MNHEY, CDR2 SMNVEV (reference sequence).

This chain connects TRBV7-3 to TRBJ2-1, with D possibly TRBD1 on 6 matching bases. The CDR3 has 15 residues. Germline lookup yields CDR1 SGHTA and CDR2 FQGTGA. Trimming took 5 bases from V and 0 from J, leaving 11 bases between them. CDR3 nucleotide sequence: TGTGCCAGCAGCCCTGGACAGCACTCCTACAATGAGCAGTTCTTC. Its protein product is CASSPGQHSYNEQFF.

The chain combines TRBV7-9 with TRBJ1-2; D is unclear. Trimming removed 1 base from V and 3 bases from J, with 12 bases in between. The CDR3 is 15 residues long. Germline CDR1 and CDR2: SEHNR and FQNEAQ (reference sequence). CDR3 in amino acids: CASSLDSLMDYGYTF. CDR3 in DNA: TGTGCCAGCAGCTTAGACTCCCTAATGGACTATGGCTACACCTTC.

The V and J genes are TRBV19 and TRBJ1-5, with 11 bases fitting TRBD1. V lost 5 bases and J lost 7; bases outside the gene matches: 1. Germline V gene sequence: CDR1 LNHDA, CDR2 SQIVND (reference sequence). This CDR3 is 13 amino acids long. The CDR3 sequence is CASSRTGGQPQHF. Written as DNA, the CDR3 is TGTGCCAGTAGTCGGACAGGGGGCCAGCCCCAGCATTTT.

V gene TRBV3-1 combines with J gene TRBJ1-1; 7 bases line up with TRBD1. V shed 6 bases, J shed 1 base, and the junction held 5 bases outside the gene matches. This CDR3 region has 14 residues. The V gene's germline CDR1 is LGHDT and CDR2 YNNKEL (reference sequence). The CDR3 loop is CASRPGTANTEAFF. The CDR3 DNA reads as TGTGCCAGCAGGCCCGGGACAGCGAACACTGAAGCTTTCTTT.

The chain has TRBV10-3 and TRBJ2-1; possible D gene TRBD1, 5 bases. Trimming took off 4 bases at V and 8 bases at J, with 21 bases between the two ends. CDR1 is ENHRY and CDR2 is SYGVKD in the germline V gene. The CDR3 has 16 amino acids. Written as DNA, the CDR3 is TGTGCCATCAGTGTTTTCAAGGACAAGACTGCCCATGAGCAGTTCTTC. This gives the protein CAISVFKDKTAHEQFF.

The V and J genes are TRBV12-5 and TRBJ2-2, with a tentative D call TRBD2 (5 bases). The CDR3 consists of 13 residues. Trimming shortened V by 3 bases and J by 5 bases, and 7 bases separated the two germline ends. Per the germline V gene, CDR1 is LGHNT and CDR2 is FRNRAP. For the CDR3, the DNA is TGTGCTAGTGGTTTTCGGGAAACCGGGGAGCTGTTTTTT. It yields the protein CASGFRETGELFF.

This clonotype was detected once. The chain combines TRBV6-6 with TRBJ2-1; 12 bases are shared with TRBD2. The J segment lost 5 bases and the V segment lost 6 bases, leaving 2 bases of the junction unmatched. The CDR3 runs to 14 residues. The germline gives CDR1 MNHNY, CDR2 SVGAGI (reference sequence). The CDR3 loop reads CASRLAGGNNEQFF. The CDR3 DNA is TGTGCCAGCAGGCTAGCGGGAGGGAACAATGAGCAGTTCTTC.

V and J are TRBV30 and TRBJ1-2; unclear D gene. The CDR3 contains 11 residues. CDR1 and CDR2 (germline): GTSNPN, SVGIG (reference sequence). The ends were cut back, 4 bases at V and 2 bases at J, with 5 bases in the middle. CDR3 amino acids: CAWKKNYGYTF. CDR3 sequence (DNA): TGTGCCTGGAAAAAGAACTATGGCTACACCTTC.